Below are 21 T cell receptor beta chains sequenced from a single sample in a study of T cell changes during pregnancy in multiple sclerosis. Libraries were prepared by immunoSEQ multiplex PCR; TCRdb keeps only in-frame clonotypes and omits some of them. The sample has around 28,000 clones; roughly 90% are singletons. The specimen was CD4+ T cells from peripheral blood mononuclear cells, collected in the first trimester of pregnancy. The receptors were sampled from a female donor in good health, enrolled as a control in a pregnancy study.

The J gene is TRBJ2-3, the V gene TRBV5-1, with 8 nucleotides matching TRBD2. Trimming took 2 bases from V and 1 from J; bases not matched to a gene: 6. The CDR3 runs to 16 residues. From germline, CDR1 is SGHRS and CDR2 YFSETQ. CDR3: CASSFVPAGGTDTQYF. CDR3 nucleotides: TGCGCCAGCAGCTTCGTTCCAGCGGGGGGCACAGATACGCAGTATTTT.

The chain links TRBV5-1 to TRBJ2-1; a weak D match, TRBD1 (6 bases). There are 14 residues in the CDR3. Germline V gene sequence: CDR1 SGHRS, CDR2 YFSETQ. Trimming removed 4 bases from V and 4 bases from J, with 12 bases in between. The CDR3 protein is CASSGNREYNEQFF. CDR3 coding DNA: TGCGCCAGCAGCGGAAACAGGGAATACAATGAGCAGTTCTTC. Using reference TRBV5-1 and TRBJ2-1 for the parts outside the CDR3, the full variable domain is KAGVTQTPRYLIKTRGQQVTLSCSPISGHRSVSWYQQTPGQGLQFLFEYFSETQRNKGNFPGRFSGRQFSNSRSEMNVSTLELGDSALYLCASSGNREYNEQFFGPGTRLTVL.

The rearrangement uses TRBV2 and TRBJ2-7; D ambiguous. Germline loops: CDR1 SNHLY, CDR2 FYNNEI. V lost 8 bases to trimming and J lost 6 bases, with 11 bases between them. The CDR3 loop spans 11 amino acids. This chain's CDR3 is CASRVLSEQYF. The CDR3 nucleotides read TGTGCCAGCCGGGTCCTGTCCGAGCAGTACTTC.

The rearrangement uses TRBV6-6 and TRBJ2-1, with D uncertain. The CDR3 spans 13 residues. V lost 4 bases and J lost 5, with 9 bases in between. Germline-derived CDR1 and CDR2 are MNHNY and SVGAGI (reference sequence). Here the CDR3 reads CASSSLEDNEQFF. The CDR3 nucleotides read TGTGCCAGCAGTTCCCTTGAGGACAATGAGCAGTTCTTC.

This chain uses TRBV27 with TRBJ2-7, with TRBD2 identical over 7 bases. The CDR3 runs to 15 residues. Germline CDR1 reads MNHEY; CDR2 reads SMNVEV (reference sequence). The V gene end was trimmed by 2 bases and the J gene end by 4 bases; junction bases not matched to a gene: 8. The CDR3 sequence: CASSLGSSGFYEQYF. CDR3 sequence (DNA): TGTGCCAGCAGTTTAGGGTCTAGCGGATTTTACGAGCAGTACTTC.

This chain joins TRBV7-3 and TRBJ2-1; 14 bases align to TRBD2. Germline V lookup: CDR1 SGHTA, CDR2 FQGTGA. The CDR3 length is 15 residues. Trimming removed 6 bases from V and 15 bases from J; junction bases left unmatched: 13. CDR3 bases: TGTGCCAGCAGTTCCGGGACTAGCGGGAGAGGAGTCCGGTTCTTC. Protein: CASSSGTSGRGVRFF.

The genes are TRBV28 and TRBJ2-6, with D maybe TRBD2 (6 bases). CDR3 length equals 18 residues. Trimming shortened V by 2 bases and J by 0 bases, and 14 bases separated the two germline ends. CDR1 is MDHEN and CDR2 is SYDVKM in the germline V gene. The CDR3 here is CASSLLPGTASGANVLTF. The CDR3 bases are TGTGCCAGCAGTTTACTGCCGGGGACTGCCTCTGGGGCCAACGTCCTGACTTTC.

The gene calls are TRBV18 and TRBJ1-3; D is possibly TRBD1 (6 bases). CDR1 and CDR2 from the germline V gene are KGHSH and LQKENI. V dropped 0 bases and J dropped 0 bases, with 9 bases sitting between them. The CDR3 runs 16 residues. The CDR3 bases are TGTGCCAGCTCACCACCGAGGGGGTACTCTGGAAACACCATATATTTT. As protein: CASSPPRGYSGNTIYF.

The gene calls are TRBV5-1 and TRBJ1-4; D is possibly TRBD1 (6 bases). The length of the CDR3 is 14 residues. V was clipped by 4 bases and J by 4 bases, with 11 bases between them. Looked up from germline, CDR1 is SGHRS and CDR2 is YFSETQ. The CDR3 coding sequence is TGCGCCAGCAGCCCGGACAGCTTTAATGAAAAACTGTTTTTT. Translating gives CASSPDSFNEKLFF.

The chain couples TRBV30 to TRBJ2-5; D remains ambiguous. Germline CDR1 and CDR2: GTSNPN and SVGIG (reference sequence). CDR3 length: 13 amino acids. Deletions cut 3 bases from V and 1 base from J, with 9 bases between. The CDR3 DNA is TGTGCCTGGAGAGTCAGCGTCCAAGAGACCCAGTACTTC. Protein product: CAWRVSVQETQYF. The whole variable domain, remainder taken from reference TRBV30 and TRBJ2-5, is SQTIHQWPATLVQPVGSPLSLECTVEGTSNPNLYWYRQAAGRGLQLLFYSVGIGQISSEVPQNLSASRPQDRQFILSSKKLLLSDSGFYLCAWRVSVQETQYFGPGTRLLVL.

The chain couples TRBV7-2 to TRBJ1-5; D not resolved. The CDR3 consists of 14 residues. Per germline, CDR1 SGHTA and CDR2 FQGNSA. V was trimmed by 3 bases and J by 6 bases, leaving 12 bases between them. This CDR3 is CASSLTATGQPQHF. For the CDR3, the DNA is TGTGCCAGCAGCTTGACTGCCACTGGTCAGCCCCAGCATTTT.

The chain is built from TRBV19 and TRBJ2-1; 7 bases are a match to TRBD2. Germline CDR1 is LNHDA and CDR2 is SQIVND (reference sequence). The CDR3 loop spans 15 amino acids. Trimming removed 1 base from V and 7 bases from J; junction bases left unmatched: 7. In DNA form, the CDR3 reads TGTGCCAGTAGTATAGTGGGAGGGGTGCGGAATGAGCAGTTCTTC. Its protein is CASSIVGGVRNEQFF.

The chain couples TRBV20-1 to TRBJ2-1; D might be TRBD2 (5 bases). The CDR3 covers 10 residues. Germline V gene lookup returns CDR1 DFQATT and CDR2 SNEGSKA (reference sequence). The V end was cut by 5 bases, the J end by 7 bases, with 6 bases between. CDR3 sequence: CSAGRNEQFF. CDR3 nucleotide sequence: TGCAGTGCTGGGAGAAATGAGCAGTTCTTC.

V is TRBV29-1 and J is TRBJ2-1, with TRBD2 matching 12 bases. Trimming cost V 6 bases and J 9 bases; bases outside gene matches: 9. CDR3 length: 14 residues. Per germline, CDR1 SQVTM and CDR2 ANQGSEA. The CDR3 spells CSVGLAGPGSEQFF. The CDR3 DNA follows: TGCAGCGTCGGACTAGCGGGACCAGGGAGTGAGCAGTTCTTC.

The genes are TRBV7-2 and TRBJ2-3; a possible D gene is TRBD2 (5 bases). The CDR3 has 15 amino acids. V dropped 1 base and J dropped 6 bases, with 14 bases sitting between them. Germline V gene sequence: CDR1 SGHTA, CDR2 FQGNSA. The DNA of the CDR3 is TGTGCCAGCAGCTTAGAGGGCAGAACGGGGGATACGCAGTATTTT. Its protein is CASSLEGRTGDTQYF.

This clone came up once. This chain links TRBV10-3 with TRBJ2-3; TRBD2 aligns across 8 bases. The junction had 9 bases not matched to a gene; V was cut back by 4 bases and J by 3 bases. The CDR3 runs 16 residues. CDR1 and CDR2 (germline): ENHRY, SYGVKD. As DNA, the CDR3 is TGTGCCATCAGTGCGAAAGAGCGGGGGCCTACAGATACGCAGTATTTT. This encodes CAISAKERGPTDTQYF.

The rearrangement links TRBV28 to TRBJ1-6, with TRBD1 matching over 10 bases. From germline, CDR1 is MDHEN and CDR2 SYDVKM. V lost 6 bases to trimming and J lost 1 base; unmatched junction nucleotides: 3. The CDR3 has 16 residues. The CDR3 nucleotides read TGTGCCAGCAGGGAGGGACAGGGGTCCTATAATTCACCCCTCCACTTT. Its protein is CASREGQGSYNSPLHF.

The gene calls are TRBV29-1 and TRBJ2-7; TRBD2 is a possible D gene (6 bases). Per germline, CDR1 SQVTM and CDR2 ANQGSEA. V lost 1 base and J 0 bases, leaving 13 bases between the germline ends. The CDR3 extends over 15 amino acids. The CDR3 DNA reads TGCAGCGTTGAAGGGCCGGGACTCACCTCCTACGAGCAGTACTTC. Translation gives CSVEGPGLTSYEQYF.

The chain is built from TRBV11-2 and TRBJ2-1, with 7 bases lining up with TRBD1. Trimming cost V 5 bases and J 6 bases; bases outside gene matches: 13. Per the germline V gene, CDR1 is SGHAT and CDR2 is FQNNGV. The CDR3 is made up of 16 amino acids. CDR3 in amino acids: CASSQRQGGVPNEQFF. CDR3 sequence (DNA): TGTGCCAGCAGCCAACGACAGGGTGGAGTTCCCAATGAGCAGTTCTTC.

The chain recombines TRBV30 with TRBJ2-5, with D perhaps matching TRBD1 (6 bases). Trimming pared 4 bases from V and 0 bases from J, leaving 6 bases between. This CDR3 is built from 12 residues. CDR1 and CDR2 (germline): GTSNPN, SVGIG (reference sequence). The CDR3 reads CAWTGDQETQYF. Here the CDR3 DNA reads TGTGCCTGGACAGGGGACCAAGAGACCCAGTACTTC.

CDR3 sequence (DNA): TGCGCCAGCACGCACGTGGGGGGGACCGGGGAGCTGTTTTTT. Amino acid sequence: CASTHVGGTGELFF. V gene TRBV4-3 combines with J gene TRBJ2-2; TRBD2 matches at 7 bases. The length of the CDR3 is 14 residues. Per the germline V gene, CDR1 is LGHNA and CDR2 is YSLEER. J lost 5 bases, V lost 7 bases, and 7 bases had no gene match.